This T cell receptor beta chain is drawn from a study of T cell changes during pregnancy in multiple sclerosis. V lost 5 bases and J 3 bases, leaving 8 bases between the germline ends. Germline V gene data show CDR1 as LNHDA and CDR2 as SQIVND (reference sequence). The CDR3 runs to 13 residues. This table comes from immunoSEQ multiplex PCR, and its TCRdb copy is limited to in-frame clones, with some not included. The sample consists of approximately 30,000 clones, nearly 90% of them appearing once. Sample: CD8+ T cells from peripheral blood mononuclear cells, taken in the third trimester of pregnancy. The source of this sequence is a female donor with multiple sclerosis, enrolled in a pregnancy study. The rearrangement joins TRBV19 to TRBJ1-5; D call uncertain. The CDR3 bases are TGTGCCAGTAGTCGGAGGGTCAATCAGCCCCAGCATTTT. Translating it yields CASSRRVNQPQHF.